Listed here is a single T cell receptor (beta chain). Original processing methods: Quantification of nucleated cells was approximated via reference gene primer amplification. This table comes from immunoSEQ multiplex PCR, and its TCRdb copy is limited to in-frame clones, with some not included. From that table come the V and J calls and clone size; the DNA was used to work out D and trimming. Counted here are some 200,000 clones, approximately 80% occurring once; the ten biggest clones make up approximately 18%. This sample is drawn from a study of blood T cell repertoires in COVID-19. Study summary: Italy, Spain and the United States were the sources of the convalescent and acute COVID-19 samples. T cells, B-cell-depleted T cells, or PBMCs provided the cDNA or gDNA that served as material.

The V gene lost 0 bases and the J gene lost 3 bases, with 9 bases spanning the gap. CDR3 length: 14 residues. Looked up from germline, CDR1 is SGHRS and CDR2 is YFSETQ. This sequence joins TRBV5-1 and TRBJ1-1; D unresolved. The material sequenced was peripheral blood. This clonotype was obtained from a woman of 80 years or more with active or convalescent COVID-19. The CDR3 DNA reads TGCGCCAGCAGCTTGGGAGATGGTGACACTGAAGCTTTCTTT. Protein sequence: CASSLGDGDTEAFF.